This T cell receptor beta chain was identified during a study of cytomegalovirus exposure and HLA in healthy donors. Trimming shortened V by 3 bases and J by 6 bases, and 13 bases separated the two germline ends. The CDR3 runs to 14 residues. The germline CDR1 and CDR2 sequences are SGHRS and YFSETQ. On this clone itself: What it binds is unknown.

General study findings and limits: An assumption of roughly uniform sequencing depth across donors underlay the presence/absence analyses. Listed as cytomegalovirus-associated were more than 150 TCR beta chains. In a later analysis, across HLA loci, associated TCR counts were highest for DRB1, lowest for HLA-C.

PCR involved 60 Vbeta and 13 Jbeta primers. Profiled with immunoSEQ multiplex PCR; TCRdb holds only in-frame clones, not every one. The table shows about 140,000 clones, with roughly three quarters occurring only once. The chain couples TRBV5-1 to TRBJ2-1; the D is unclear. The receptor was derived from a man younger than 35 in good health and CMV-seronegative. The material sequenced was PBMCs. The CDR3 region is CASSSRVAVNEQFF. CDR3 nucleotide sequence: TGCGCCAGCAGCTCCCGGGTAGCCGTCAATGAGCAGTTCTTC.